This T cell receptor beta chain was profiled in a study of beta chain features in type 1 diabetes. The overall study: Cell yields, gender and age were comparable in patients and healthy donors.

This clone was picked up a small number of times. What it binds is not known. Study-wide results and limits: For Type 1 diabetes patients, all four CD4+ subsets carried TCRB CDR3s that were moderately but significantly shorter. The VDJ junctions of type 1 diabetes patients carried fewer insertions and more deletions. Unsettled here was the matter of whether HLA type influences TCRB rearrangement. The naive, central memory and Treg TCRB repertoires looked more alike in patients than they did in healthy donors.

Looked up from germline, CDR1 is SGHRS and CDR2 is YFSETQ. V was shortened by 3 bases and J by 1 base, with 10 bases between the two germline ends. CDR3 size: 14 residues. Sequenced material consisted of expressed TCRB transcripts (all of the isolated RNA was reverse transcribed). The method was immunoSEQ multiplex PCR; TCRdb's version includes in-frame clones alone and lacks a portion of them. The profile shows roughly 340,000 clones, 10% to 15% of them singletons. This receptor was taken from a young woman with type 1 diabetes. The chain uses TRBV5-1 and TRBJ2-5, with D possibly TRBD2 on 6 matching bases. Material: naive CD4+ T cells from blood. In DNA, the CDR3 is TGCGCCAGCAGCTACGGGACTTCCCAAGAGACCCAGTACTTC. Translated, it gives CASSYGTSQETQYF.